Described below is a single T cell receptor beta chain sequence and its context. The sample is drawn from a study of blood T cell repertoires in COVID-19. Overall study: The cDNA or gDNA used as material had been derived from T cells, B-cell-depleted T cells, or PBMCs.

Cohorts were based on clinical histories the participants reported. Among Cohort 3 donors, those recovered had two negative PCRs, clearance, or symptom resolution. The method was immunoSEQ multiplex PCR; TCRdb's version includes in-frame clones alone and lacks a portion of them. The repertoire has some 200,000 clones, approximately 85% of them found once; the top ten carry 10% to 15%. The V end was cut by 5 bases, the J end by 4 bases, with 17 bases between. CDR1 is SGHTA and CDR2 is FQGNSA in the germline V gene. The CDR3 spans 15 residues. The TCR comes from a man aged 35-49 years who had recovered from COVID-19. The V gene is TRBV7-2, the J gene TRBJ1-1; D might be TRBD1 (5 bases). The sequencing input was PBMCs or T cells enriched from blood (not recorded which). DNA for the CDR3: TGTGCCAGCAGCCCGCCGGGCAGGGTGGGCACTGAAGCTTTCTTT. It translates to CASSPPGRVGTEAFF. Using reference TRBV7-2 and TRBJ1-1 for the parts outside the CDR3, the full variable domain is GAGVSQSPSNKVTEKGKDVELRCDPISGHTALYWYRQSLGQGLEFLIYFQGNSAPDKSGLPSDRFSAERTGGSVSTLTIQRTQQEDSAVYLCASSPPGRVGTEAFFGQGTRLTVV.